A single sample is the source of the 10 T cell receptor beta chains below, sequenced in a study of cytomegalovirus exposure and HLA in healthy donors. 13 Jbeta primers and 60 Vbeta primers were used for the PCR. Libraries were prepared by immunoSEQ multiplex PCR; TCRdb keeps only in-frame clonotypes and omits some of them. The sample consists of around 180,000 clones, roughly 85% of them appearing once. Material for sequencing was PBMCs. These receptors were collected from a middle-aged woman in good health and CMV-seronegative.

CDR3 residues: CASRIQGSGNTGELFF. The CDR3 nucleotides read TGCGCCAGCCGAATACAGGGGTCCGGGAACACCGGGGAGCTGTTTTTT. V gene TRBV5-1 combines with J gene TRBJ2-2; 7 nucleotides line up with TRBD1. After removal of 7 bases from V and 1 base from J, the junction contained 10 bases not matched to a gene. The CDR3 spans 16 residues. Germline V gene data show CDR1 as SGHRS and CDR2 as YFSETQ.

The chain combines TRBV5-1 with TRBJ2-1; 7 bases are shared with TRBD2. This CDR3 is built from 17 residues. Per germline, CDR1 SGHRS and CDR2 YFSETQ. The junction had 13 bases not matched to a gene; V was cut back by 3 bases and J by 4 bases. The CDR3 coding sequence is TGCGCCAGCAGCTCAGCCTCCCGTAGCGGGCATTACAATGAGCAGTTCTTC. This gives the protein CASSSASRSGHYNEQFF.

The V and J genes are TRBV27 and TRBJ1-2, with a tentative D call TRBD1 (5 bases). This CDR3 comprises 15 residues. The V gene's germline CDR1 is MNHEY and CDR2 SMNVEV (reference sequence). Trimming removed 6 bases from V and 1 base from J, with 15 bases in between. This chain's CDR3 is CASSPAGRINYGYTF. CDR3 DNA sequence: TGTGCCAGCAGCCCGGCGGGACGGATTAACTATGGCTACACCTTC.

V is TRBV7-2 and J is TRBJ1-3, with no clear D. The CDR3 consists of 15 residues. The V gene's germline CDR1 is SGHTA and CDR2 FQGNSA. Trimming cost V 4 bases and J 4 bases, with 14 bases left between them. CDR3: CASSSFPGEGNTIYF. The CDR3 DNA reads as TGTGCCAGCAGCTCTTTTCCGGGAGAGGGAAACACCATATATTTT.

The chain employs TRBV11-2 and TRBJ1-2, with 9 bases lining up with TRBD1. Germline V gives CDR1 SGHAT, CDR2 FQNNGV. V dropped 3 bases and J dropped 5; count of bases not matched to a gene: 10. The CDR3 contains 16 residues. CDR3: CASSFSRKQGAYGYTF. The CDR3 coding sequence is TGTGCCAGCAGCTTCTCCCGGAAACAGGGGGCTTATGGCTACACCTTC.

The chain has TRBV6-5 and TRBJ1-2, with TRBD1 matching 10 bases. Germline CDR1 reads MNHEY; CDR2 reads SVGAGI. V was clipped by 5 bases and J by 8 bases; unmatched bases: 8. CDR3 length: 14 amino acids. CDR3 residues: CASSRQGAVRGYTF. CDR3 nucleotides: TGTGCCAGCAGTCGACAGGGGGCCGTGAGGGGCTACACCTTC.

The CDR3 region has the DNA TGTGCCAGCAGCTTAGATCGTAATCAGCCCCAGCATTTT. As protein: CASSLDRNQPQHF. The chain links TRBV7-8 to TRBJ1-5; D remains ambiguous. Trimming removed 1 base from V and 4 bases from J, with 5 bases in between. Per the germline V gene, CDR1 is SGHVS and CDR2 is FQNEAQ. CDR3 length equals 13 residues.

This clone was found a few times. This CDR3 reads CASRRQGGNEKLFF. The CDR3, as DNA: TGTGCCAGCAGGCGACAGGGCGGGAATGAAAAACTGTTTTTT. The chain employs TRBV27 and TRBJ1-4, with TRBD1 identical over 7 bases. This CDR3 is 14 amino acids long. Trimming removed 6 bases from V and 5 bases from J; junction bases left unmatched: 6. Germline CDR1 reads MNHEY; CDR2 reads SMNVEV (reference sequence).

This chain connects TRBV28 to TRBJ2-1; 13 positions match TRBD2. CDR1 and CDR2 (germline): MDHEN, SYDVKM. This CDR3 contains 17 residues. The ends lost 6 bases at V and 7 bases at J; junction bases unmatched: 12. CDR3 sequence reads: CASRSSSGTSGKNEQFF. CDR3 DNA: TGTGCCAGCAGATCTTCCTCCGGGACTAGCGGGAAAAATGAGCAGTTCTTC.

A remark on this clone: Other DNA sequences within the sample encode an identical CDR3. The J gene is TRBJ2-7, the V gene TRBV11-3, with D possibly being TRBD2 (6 bases). V shed 1 base and J shed 2 bases, with 9 bases lying between them. This CDR3 is built from 14 residues. Looked up from germline, CDR1 is SGHNT and CDR2 is YENEEA. This chain's CDR3 is CASSLGGGAYEQYF. In nucleotides, the CDR3 is TGTGCCAGCAGCTTAGGTGGAGGGGCCTACGAGCAGTACTTC.